A single TCR beta chain is shown here with its context. Original data processing: Reference gene primer amplification in the assay estimated nucleated cell counts. The table came from immunoSEQ multiplex PCR; TCRdb's copy has only in-frame clones and leaves some out. V, J and clone size derive from that table, while D and trimming were established from the DNA sequence. This table holds 200,000 to 250,000 clones, approximately 86% found once. These data belong to a study of blood T cell repertoires in COVID-19. About the research overall: Samples of COVID-19 (acute and convalescent) were obtained from the United States, Italy and Spain. Nucleic acid was either cDNA or gDNA, and it came from T cells, B-cell-depleted T cells, or PBMCs.

The CDR3 sequence is 13 residues long. The germline CDR1 and CDR2 sequences are SNHLY and FYNNEI. V lost 3 bases to trimming and J lost 9 bases, with 9 bases between them. The TCR comes from a woman in her 70s with active or convalescent COVID-19. The sample consisted of peripheral blood. V and J are TRBV2 and TRBJ1-6; no definite D call. For the CDR3, the DNA is TGTGCCAGCAGTGAGGAGATAAGTTCACCCCTCCACTTT. This codes for CASSEEISSPLHF. Full variable domain (remainder filled in from reference TRBV2 and TRBJ1-6): EPEVTQTPSHQVTQMGQEVILRCVPISNHLYFYWYRQILGQKVEFLVSFYNNEISEKSEIFDDQFSVERPDGSNFTLKIRSTKLEDSAMYFCASSEEISSPLHFGNGTRLTVT.